This TCR beta chain derives from a study of blood T cell repertoires in COVID-19. Study details: T cells, B-cell-depleted T cells, or PBMCs supplied cDNA or gDNA.

Data came from immunoSEQ multiplex PCR; TCRdb stores just in-frame clones and leaves some out. The sample lists 100,000 to 150,000 clones, roughly four fifths occurring once. Of note for this clone: One end of the junction is discordant with germline, which a read error may explain.

A Seattle source enrolled patients during active infection and followed them longitudinally. In germline, CDR1 is SGHAT, CDR2 FQNNGV. The CDR3 is made up of 13 amino acids. The clonotype originates from a man aged 30-40 years with COVID-19, enrolled during active disease. Specimen: peripheral blood. The rearrangement uses TRBV11-2 and TRBJ2-5, with D unclear. CDR3 region: CASSRIDLETQYF. CDR3 in DNA: TGTGCCAGCAGCCGTATCGACCTGGAGACGCAGTACTTC.